Only a few counts were recorded for the clone carrying this T cell receptor beta chain. The antigen is undetermined. The entry originates in a study of OX40 agonist ivuxolimab in advanced cancers. As for the study in general: Intravenous ivuxolimab was administered to patients every 2 weeks at 0.01 to 10 mg/kg.

V was trimmed by 2 bases and J by 10 bases, leaving 8 bases between them. The V gene's germline CDR1 is SNHLY and CDR2 FYNNEI. The CDR3 spans 11 residues. Regarding the study as a whole: Doses of 0.1 to 3.0 mg/kg were accompanied by clonal expansion of CD4+ and CD8+ blood T cells by week 6. Expanded clones belonging to CD8+ T cells outnumbered, on average, those of CD4+.

Assay: immunoSEQ multiplex PCR; the TCRdb copy retains only in-frame clones and omits some. Seen here are some 70,000 clones, roughly 80% observed once, and the top ten hold 1.2%. The chain links TRBV2 to TRBJ1-1, with D unresolved. Sequenced material: CD4+ or CD8+ T cells sorted from blood, taken in a trial of the OX40 agonist ivuxolimab. This clonotype was sampled from an adult with an advanced solid tumor such as melanoma, head and neck, liver or kidney cancer. This chain's CDR3 is CASSETAGAFF. The DNA for the CDR3 is TGTGCCAGCAGTGAAACCGCGGGAGCTTTCTTT.